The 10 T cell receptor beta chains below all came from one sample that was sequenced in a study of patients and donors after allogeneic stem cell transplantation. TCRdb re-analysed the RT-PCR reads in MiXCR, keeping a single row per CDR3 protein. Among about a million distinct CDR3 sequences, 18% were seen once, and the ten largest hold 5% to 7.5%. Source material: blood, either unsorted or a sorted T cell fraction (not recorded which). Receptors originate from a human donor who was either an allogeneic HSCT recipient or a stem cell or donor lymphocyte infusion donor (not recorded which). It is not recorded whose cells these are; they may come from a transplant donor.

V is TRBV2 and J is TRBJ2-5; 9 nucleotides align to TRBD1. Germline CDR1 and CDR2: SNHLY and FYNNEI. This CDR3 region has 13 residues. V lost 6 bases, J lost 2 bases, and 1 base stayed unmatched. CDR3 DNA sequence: TGTGCCAGCAGGGGGACAGGGCAAGAGACCCAGTACTTC. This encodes CASRGTGQETQYF.

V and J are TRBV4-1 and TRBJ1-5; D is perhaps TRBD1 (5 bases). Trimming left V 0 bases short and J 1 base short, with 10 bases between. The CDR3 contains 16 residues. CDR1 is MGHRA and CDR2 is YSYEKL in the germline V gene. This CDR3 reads CASSQDDRGSNQPQHF. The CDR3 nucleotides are TGCGCCAGCAGCCAAGATGATAGGGGAAGCAATCAGCCCCAGCATTTT.

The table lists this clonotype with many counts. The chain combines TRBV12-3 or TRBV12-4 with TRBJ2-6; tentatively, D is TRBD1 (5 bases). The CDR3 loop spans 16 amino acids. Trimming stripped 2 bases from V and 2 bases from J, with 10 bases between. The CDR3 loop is CASSLRGRAGANVLTF. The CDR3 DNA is TGTGCCAGCAGTTTAAGGGGCAGGGCTGGGGCCAACGTCCTGACTTTC.

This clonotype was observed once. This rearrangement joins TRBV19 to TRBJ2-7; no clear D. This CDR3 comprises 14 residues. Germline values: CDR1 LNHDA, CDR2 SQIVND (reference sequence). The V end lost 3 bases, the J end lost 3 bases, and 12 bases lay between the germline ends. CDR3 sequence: CASSIRGADYEQYF. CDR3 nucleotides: TGTGCCAGTAGTATCCGCGGAGCTGACTACGAGCAGTACTTC.

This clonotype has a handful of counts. In nucleotides, the CDR3 is TGTGCCAGCAGCCCATCCGCGACAGGGACGGTGACGGCCATATATTTT. This gives the protein CASSPSATGTVTAIYF. This chain uses TRBV7-8 with TRBJ1-3; 7 bases fit TRBD1. This CDR3 spans 16 amino acids. Germline trimming cut 5 bases from V and 11 bases from J; bases unmatched to any gene: 18. The germline V gene has CDR1 SGHVS and CDR2 FQNEAQ.

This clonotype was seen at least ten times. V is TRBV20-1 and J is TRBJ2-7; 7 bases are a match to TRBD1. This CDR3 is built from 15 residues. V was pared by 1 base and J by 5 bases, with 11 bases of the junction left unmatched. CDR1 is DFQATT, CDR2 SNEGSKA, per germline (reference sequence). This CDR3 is CSARGTGNPPNEQYF. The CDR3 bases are TGCAGTGCTAGAGGGACAGGAAACCCACCCAACGAGCAGTACTTC.

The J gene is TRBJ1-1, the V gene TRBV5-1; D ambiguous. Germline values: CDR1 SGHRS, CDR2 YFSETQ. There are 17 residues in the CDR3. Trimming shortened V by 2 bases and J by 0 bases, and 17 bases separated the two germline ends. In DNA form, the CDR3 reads TGCGCCAGCAGCTTACCTGGGAAGGAATTCATGAACACTGAAGCTTTCTTT. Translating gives CASSLPGKEFMNTEAFF. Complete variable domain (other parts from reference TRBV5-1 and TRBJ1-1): KAGVTQTPRYLIKTRGQQVTLSCSPISGHRSVSWYQQTPGQGLQFLFEYFSETQRNKGNFPGRFSGRQFSNSRSEMNVSTLELGDSALYLCASSLPGKEFMNTEAFFGQGTRLTVV.

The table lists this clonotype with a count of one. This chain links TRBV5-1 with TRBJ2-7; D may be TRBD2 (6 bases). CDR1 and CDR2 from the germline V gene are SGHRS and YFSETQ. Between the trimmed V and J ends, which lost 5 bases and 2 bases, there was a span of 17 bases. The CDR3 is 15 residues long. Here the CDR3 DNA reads TGCGCCAGCAGGGAGGCGGCTAGCGCACCCTACGAGCAGTACTTC. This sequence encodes CASREAASAPYEQYF.

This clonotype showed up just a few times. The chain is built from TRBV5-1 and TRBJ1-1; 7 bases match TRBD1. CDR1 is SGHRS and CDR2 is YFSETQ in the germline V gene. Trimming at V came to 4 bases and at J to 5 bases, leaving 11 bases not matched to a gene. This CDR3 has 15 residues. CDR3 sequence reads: CASSRDWTQGTEAFF. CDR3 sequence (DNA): TGCGCCAGCAGCCGAGATTGGACACAGGGGACTGAAGCTTTCTTT.

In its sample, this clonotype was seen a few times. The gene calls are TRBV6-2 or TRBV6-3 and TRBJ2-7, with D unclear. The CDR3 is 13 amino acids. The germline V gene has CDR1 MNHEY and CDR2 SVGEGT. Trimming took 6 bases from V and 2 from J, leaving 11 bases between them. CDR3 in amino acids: CASREGFPYEQYF. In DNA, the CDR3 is TGTGCCAGCAGAGAAGGCTTCCCCTACGAGCAGTACTTC.